Below are 13 T cell receptor beta chains sequenced from a single sample in a study of T cell responses to AZD1222 COVID-19 vaccine. Clones were read by immunoSEQ multiplex PCR, and TCRdb kept only the in-frame ones, dropping some. The sample lists some 79,000 clones, over 75% occurring once. Material: peripheral blood, obtained 28 days after the second AZD1222 dose. The origin of the receptors is an adult who received the AZD1222 COVID-19 vaccine.

With respect to this clone: At one end the junction does not follow the germline gene, possibly because of a read error. V is TRBV27 and J is TRBJ2-3; 8 nucleotides align to TRBD2. This CDR3 contains 13 residues. Germline-derived CDR1 and CDR2 are MNHEY and SMNVEV (reference sequence). The CDR3 loop reads CASTLAGTDTQYF. The CDR3 region has the DNA TGTGCCAGCACTTTAGCGGGAACAGATACGCAGTATTTT.

The chain links TRBV21-1 to TRBJ1-1. TRBV21-1 is an annotated pseudogene. This CDR3 contains 14 residues. In DNA form, the CDR3 reads TGTGCCAGCAGCGATTTCGAGCTGAACACTGAAGCTTTCTTT. Translating gives CASSDFELNTEAFF.

This clone was seen more than once but under ten times. The chain couples TRBV18 to TRBJ2-1; 7 bases match TRBD1. Germline V gene lookup returns CDR1 KGHSH and CDR2 LQKENI. There are 12 residues in the CDR3. Trimming took 10 bases from V and 4 from J; bases not matched to a gene: 4. CDR3: CATGQSYNEQFF. CDR3 nucleotide sequence: TGTGCCACGGGACAGTCATACAATGAGCAGTTCTTC.

The J gene is TRBJ1-1, the V gene TRBV6-5, with 9 bases lining up with TRBD1. Unmatched junction bases numbered 6, after V lost 6 bases and J lost 7 bases. This CDR3 is 13 amino acids long. The V gene's germline CDR1 is MNHEY and CDR2 SVGAGI. CDR3 in DNA: TGTGCCAGCAGGAAACAGGGGGCTGGTGAAGCTTTCTTT. Protein sequence: CASRKQGAGEAFF.

The chain uses TRBV18 and TRBJ1-1; no clear D. Germline loops: CDR1 KGHSH, CDR2 LQKENI. CDR3 length equals 12 residues. V lost 2 bases and J lost 5, with 6 bases in between. This chain's CDR3 is CASSPFRTEAFF. The DNA of the CDR3 is TGTGCCAGCTCACCATTCCGAACTGAAGCTTTCTTT.

The genes are TRBV5-1 and TRBJ2-2; 7 bases line up with TRBD1. Germline V lookup: CDR1 SGHRS, CDR2 YFSETQ. There are 16 residues in the CDR3. The V gene end was trimmed by 1 base and the J gene end by 1 base; junction bases not matched to a gene: 4. The CDR3 DNA follows: TGCGCCAGCAGCTTGTCCGGGACAGTGAACACCGGGGAGCTGTTTTTT. Its protein product is CASSLSGTVNTGELFF. Looking up the rest from reference TRBV5-1 and TRBJ2-2 gives the full variable domain: KAGVTQTPRYLIKTRGQQVTLSCSPISGHRSVSWYQQTPGQGLQFLFEYFSETQRNKGNFPGRFSGRQFSNSRSEMNVSTLELGDSALYLCASSLSGTVNTGELFFGEGSRLTVL.

This chain links TRBV28 with TRBJ1-3; D may be TRBD1 (5 bases). The germline V gene has CDR1 MDHEN and CDR2 SYDVKM. Trimming cost V 5 bases and J 1 base, with 15 bases left between them. The length of the CDR3 is 16 residues. The CDR3 bases are TGTGCCAGCAGTCGCTATCTGGGGGGGTCTGGAAACACCATATATTTT. Translated: CASSRYLGGSGNTIYF.

This chain connects TRBV7-8 to TRBJ2-5; D may correspond to TRBD1 or TRBD2 (5 bases each). The CDR3 is 17 residues long. Trimming removed 2 bases at V and 3 bases at J, with 19 bases between. In germline, CDR1 is SGHVS, CDR2 FQNEAQ. Written as DNA, the CDR3 is TGTGCCAGCAGCTTAAATTATCAGGGAGTTGTGGAAGAGACCCAGTACTTC. Translation gives CASSLNYQGVVEETQYF.

The CDR3 coding sequence is TGTGCCAGCAGTTTAGGGGGAAGAGAAAAACTGTTTTTT. This translates into CASSLGGREKLFF. The chain carries TRBV28 and TRBJ1-4; tentatively, D is TRBD1 (5 bases). Trimming shortened V by 2 bases and J by 8 bases, and 9 bases separated the two germline ends. This CDR3 region has 13 residues. Germline CDR1 MDHEN, CDR2 SYDVKM.

This clone occurred once. The V and J genes are TRBV5-4 and TRBJ2-1, with a possible D match to TRBD1 (6 bases). Germline CDR1 SGHNT, CDR2 YYREEE (reference sequence). Trimming removed 4 bases at V and 10 bases at J, with 12 bases between. The CDR3 runs 12 residues. The CDR3 DNA sequence: TGTGCCAGCAGCCCCAACAGGGACGAGCAGTTCTTC. Translation gives CASSPNRDEQFF.

This clone was seen only a few times. The rearrangement joins TRBV5-4 to TRBJ2-3; TRBD2 aligns across 9 bases. The trim removed 0 bases at V and 7 bases at J, leaving 9 bases unmatched. This CDR3 comprises 16 residues. The germline V gene encodes CDR1 SGHNT and CDR2 YYREEE (reference sequence). Here the CDR3 reads CASSLDSGGPTNTQYF. CDR3 DNA sequence: TGTGCCAGCAGCTTGGATAGCGGGGGACCCACGAATACGCAGTATTTT.

V is TRBV5-8 and J is TRBJ1-6, with 7 bases fitting TRBD1. J lost 7 bases, V lost 6 bases, and 13 bases had no gene match. The CDR3 loop spans 16 amino acids. Per the germline V gene, CDR1 is SGHTS and CDR2 is YDEGEE. The CDR3 nucleotides are TGTGCCAGCACTAAACGGGGCGGGACAGACAATTCACCCCTCCACTTT. This encodes CASTKRGGTDNSPLHF.

The gene calls are TRBV5-1 and TRBJ1-6; D gene uncertain. CDR1 is SGHRS and CDR2 is YFSETQ in the germline V gene. This CDR3 is built from 14 residues. V was clipped by 0 bases and J by 7 bases, with 8 bases between them. CDR3 coding DNA: TGCGCCAGCAGCTTGGCCTCAAAGAATTCACCCCTCCACTTT. Amino acids: CASSLASKNSPLHF.